The 24 T cell receptor beta chains reported below all come from one sample, sequenced in a study of long-term antiretroviral therapy in people with HIV. Sequencing used immunoSEQ v3.0 at survey level. Profiling relied on immunoSEQ multiplex PCR, and the TCRdb table lists in-frame clones only, not all of them. The sample carries over 25,000 clones, around 97% recorded once. Sequences were derived from unsorted PBMCs, sampled 7.6 years after starting antiretroviral therapy. The receptors derive from a man aged 30 to 45 with HIV.

This clone was observed a single time. The V call is TRBV5-8, the J call TRBJ2-5; D might be TRBD1 (7 bases). Germline V gene sequence: CDR1 SGHTS, CDR2 YDEGEE. The CDR3 is 14 amino acids. V shed 8 bases and J shed 2 bases, with 16 bases lying between them. CDR3 sequence (DNA): TGTGCCAGTCTACTTCAGGGGGGACAAGAGACCCAGTACTTC. It yields the protein CASLLQGGQETQYF.

J is TRBJ2-7 and V is TRBV19, with TRBD2 identical over 8 bases. The length of the CDR3 is 15 residues. Looked up from germline, CDR1 is LNHDA and CDR2 is SQIVND (reference sequence). After removal of 5 bases from V and 3 bases from J, the junction contained 9 bases not matched to a gene. CDR3 DNA sequence: TGTGCCAGTAGTGCGGGACTAGATCCTCTCTACGAGCAGTACTTC. Translating it yields CASSAGLDPLYEQYF.

This clone was observed once. V usage is TRBV19 and J usage is TRBJ2-7; a weak D match, TRBD1 (6 bases). V gave up 4 bases and J gave up 2 bases, with 12 bases separating them. CDR1 and CDR2 from the germline V gene are LNHDA and SQIVND (reference sequence). The length of the CDR3 is 14 residues. CDR3 protein: CASSRGHATYEQYF. In DNA, the CDR3 is TGTGCCAGTAGTAGGGGACATGCGACCTACGAGCAGTACTTC. The variable domain in full, completed from reference TRBV19 and TRBJ2-7, reads DGGITQSPKYLFRKEGQNVTLSCEQNLNHDAMYWYRQDPGQGLRLIYYSQIVNDFQKGDIAEGYSVSREKKESFPLTVTSAQKNPTAFYLCASSRGHATYEQYFGPGTRLTVT.

The chain has TRBV7-6 and TRBJ2-2; perhaps TRBD2 as D (5 bases). V was trimmed by 2 bases and J by 0 bases, leaving 16 bases between them. This CDR3 has 18 residues. The germline gives CDR1 SGHVS, CDR2 FNYEAQ. The CDR3 loop is CASSLTSIAGTNTGELFF. The CDR3 bases are TGTGCCAGCAGCTTAACTAGTATCGCAGGCACGAACACCGGGGAGCTGTTTTTT.

This chain joins TRBV19 and TRBJ1-5; no clear D gene. The CDR3 totals 13 residues. Germline V lookup: CDR1 LNHDA, CDR2 SQIVND (reference sequence). With 3 bases removed from V and 7 bases from J, the gap between germline ends came to 10 bases. The CDR3 DNA follows: TGTGCCAGTAGTATCATCCCCGGGCAGCCCCAGCATTTT. Translating gives CASSIIPGQPQHF.

This clone showed up just once. The rearrangement links TRBV18 to TRBJ2-7, with TRBD2 identical over 7 bases. The CDR3 totals 13 residues. With V trimmed by 5 bases and J by 3 bases, 4 bases remained unmatched. CDR1 is KGHSH, CDR2 LQKENI, per germline. The CDR3 DNA follows: TGTGCCAGCTCAGTTGCGGGAGTCTACGAGCAGTACTTC. It yields the protein CASSVAGVYEQYF.

V usage is TRBV4-3 and J usage is TRBJ2-1, with TRBD2 matching 9 bases. The V gene's germline CDR1 is LGHNA and CDR2 YSLEER. V shed 4 bases, J shed 8 bases, and the junction held 15 bases outside the gene matches. The CDR3 covers 17 residues. The CDR3 nucleotides read TGCGCCAGCAGCCTATATAGCGGGAGAGGCTTGTACCATGAGCAGTTCTTC. This translates into CASSLYSGRGLYHEQFF.

J is TRBJ1-2 and V is TRBV19; TRBD1 matches 9 bases. This CDR3 has 15 amino acids. J was trimmed by 8 bases and V by 5 bases; bases with no gene match: 12. The germline CDR1 and CDR2 sequences are LNHDA and SQIVND (reference sequence). CDR3 residues: CASSLGQGLSTGYTF. CDR3 nucleotides: TGTGCCAGTAGTCTGGGACAGGGCCTATCGACGGGCTACACCTTC.

The genes are TRBV5-6 and TRBJ2-1, with D perhaps matching TRBD2 (6 bases). V lost 3 bases to trimming and J lost 4 bases, with 17 bases between them. The CDR3 spans 16 residues. Per germline, CDR1 SGHDT and CDR2 YYEEEE. The CDR3 DNA sequence: TGTGCCAGCAGCTCCCGGTTGGGACTGGCTTACAATGAGCAGTTCTTC. Translating it yields CASSSRLGLAYNEQFF.

This chain connects TRBV7-9 to TRBJ2-2; D remains unclear. The germline V and J ends were trimmed by 5 bases and 5 bases, with 15 bases remaining between them. Germline loops: CDR1 SEHNR, CDR2 FQNEAQ (reference sequence). The CDR3 has 15 amino acids. The CDR3 loop is CASSRRTERTGELFF. The DNA of the CDR3 is TGTGCCAGCAGCCGTAGGACGGAGAGGACCGGGGAGCTGTTTTTT.

This chain connects TRBV6-4 to TRBJ2-1; D remains ambiguous. Germline V gene data show CDR1 as MRHNA and CDR2 as SNTAGT. The CDR3 sequence is 9 residues long. V was shortened by 7 bases and J by 8 bases, with 3 bases between the two germline ends. CDR3 bases: TGTGCCAGCACTGATGAGCAGTTCTTC. It encodes CASTDEQFF.

CDR3 sequence: CASGLGLDTGELFF. DNA for the CDR3: TGTGCTTCCGGCTTGGGACTAGACACCGGGGAGCTGTTTTTT. The chain links TRBV12-5 to TRBJ2-2; 8 nucleotides line up with TRBD2. Germline trimming cut 11 bases from V and 3 bases from J; bases unmatched to any gene: 8. Germline assignment: CDR1 LGHNT and CDR2 FRNRAP. The CDR3 has 14 amino acids.

V is TRBV6-5 and J is TRBJ2-5; TRBD1 agrees at 7 bases. Trimming cost V 6 bases and J 8 bases; bases outside gene matches: 12. The CDR3 is 14 amino acids. Germline CDR1 and CDR2: MNHEY and SVGAGI. The CDR3 sequence is CASRTGTEKRTQYF. DNA for the CDR3: TGTGCCAGCAGAACCGGGACAGAGAAGAGAACCCAGTACTTC.

The rearrangement uses TRBV6-1 and TRBJ1-1, with D possibly TRBD1 on 6 matching bases. In germline, CDR1 is MNHNS, CDR2 SASEGT. The CDR3 loop spans 14 amino acids. The V gene lost 7 bases and the J gene lost 1 base, with 13 bases spanning the gap. CDR3 amino acids: CASITTGWNTEAFF. CDR3 nucleotide sequence: TGTGCCAGCATTACCACAGGGTGGAACACTGAAGCTTTCTTT.

The J gene is TRBJ2-7, the V gene TRBV6-1, with TRBD2 as a possible D gene (7 bases). CDR3 size: 13 residues. The germline V gene encodes CDR1 MNHNS and CDR2 SASEGT. Trimming stripped 8 bases from V and 2 bases from J, with 13 bases between. The CDR3 region has the DNA TGTGCCAGCGGGGGGGGCAGAACCTACGAGCAGTACTTC. This translates into CASGGGRTYEQYF.

The chain has TRBV10-3 and TRBJ2-3; D unresolved. V was cut by 11 bases and J by 0 bases, with 12 bases left in between. Germline V lookup: CDR1 ENHRY, CDR2 SYGVKD. There are 13 residues in the CDR3. CDR3: CALGKSSTDTQYF. The CDR3 nucleotides read TGTGCCCTGGGGAAATCTAGCACAGATACGCAGTATTTT.

This clone was recorded once. The genes are TRBV11-3 and TRBJ2-2; 10 positions match TRBD1. After removal of 5 bases from V and 7 bases from J, the junction contained 7 bases not matched to a gene. Germline assignment: CDR1 SGHNT and CDR2 YENEEA. This CDR3 is 15 amino acids long. The CDR3 region is CASSQATGGIGELFF. Here the CDR3 DNA reads TGTGCCAGCAGCCAGGCGACAGGGGGCATCGGGGAGCTGTTTTTT.

CDR3 amino acids: CASSGNPDQPQHF. Here the CDR3 DNA reads TGTGCCAGCAGCGGAAACCCTGATCAGCCCCAGCATTTT. This chain uses TRBV6-6 with TRBJ1-5; D call uncertain. The ends were cut back, 6 bases at V and 5 bases at J, with 11 bases in the middle. Germline-derived CDR1 and CDR2 are MNHNY and SVGAGI (reference sequence). The CDR3 extends over 13 amino acids.

The chain uses TRBV27 and TRBJ1-1; tentatively, D is TRBD1 (6 bases). The CDR3 runs to 14 residues. Trimming pared 3 bases from V and 11 bases from J, leaving 19 bases between. From germline, CDR1 is MNHEY and CDR2 SMNVEV (reference sequence). The CDR3, as DNA: TGTGCCAGCAGTTTTTCCCACGGAACAGGGAAGGCTTTCTTT. Its protein product is CASSFSHGTGKAFF.

This sequence joins TRBV7-8 and TRBJ1-1, with D uncertain. The CDR3 consists of 11 residues. Germline CDR1 is SGHVS and CDR2 is FQNEAQ. V gave up 1 base and J gave up 7 bases, with 4 bases separating them. The CDR3 here is CASSLGNEAFF. DNA of the CDR3: TGTGCCAGCAGCTTAGGAAATGAAGCTTTCTTT.

V usage is TRBV6-6 and J usage is TRBJ1-3; no clear D. The CDR3 runs 11 residues. Trimming left V 6 bases short and J 8 bases short, with 8 bases between. The germline V gene encodes CDR1 MNHNY and CDR2 SVGAGI (reference sequence). The CDR3 DNA reads as TGTGCCAGCAGCTTCCAGGACACCATATATTTT. Translated: CASSFQDTIYF.

This chain uses TRBV4-3 with TRBJ2-2; no definite D call. The V gene's germline CDR1 is LGHNA and CDR2 YSLEER. Trimming left V 4 bases short and J 3 bases short, with 21 bases between. This CDR3 region has 18 residues. Here the CDR3 reads CASSLRTFSGPDTGELFF. In DNA form, the CDR3 reads TGCGCCAGCAGCCTGCGAACTTTTTCCGGGCCAGACACCGGGGAGCTGTTTTTT.

This chain connects TRBV6-1 to TRBJ1-1; D unclear. Trimming took off 4 bases at V and 11 bases at J, with 11 bases between the two ends. CDR1 and CDR2 (germline): MNHNS, SASEGT. The CDR3 sequence is 11 residues long. CDR3 in DNA: TGTGCCAGCAGTGGCGGGGTATGGGCTTTCTTT. Encoded protein: CASSGGVWAFF.

As regards this clone: This specimen includes other DNA sequences encoding the same CDR3. This chain uses TRBV2 with TRBJ2-5, with TRBD2 matching over 8 bases. Germline V gives CDR1 SNHLY, CDR2 FYNNEI. V lost 3 bases and J lost 2; bases outside the gene matches: 5. The CDR3 sequence is 15 residues long. For the CDR3, the DNA is TGTGCCAGCAGTGACGGGGGGGGAGGTCAAGAGACCCAGTACTTC. Protein product: CASSDGGGGQETQYF.